This T cell receptor beta chain was identified during a study of CDR3 diversity in severe acne. Each CDR3 protein gets one entry after TCRdb re-called the PCR reads with MiXCR. The sample holds tens of thousands of distinct CDR3 sequences; around 54% are singletons and the top ten take approximately 10%. The CDR3 is 15 residues long. Germline CDR1 is SNHLY and CDR2 is FYNNEI. Trimming stripped 6 bases from V and 7 bases from J, with 22 bases between. Sequencing was done on a sample of blood. The V call is TRBV2, the J call TRBJ2-7; perhaps D is TRBD1 or TRBD2 (5 bases each). The receptor's source is a male donor with severe acne vulgaris. This CDR3 is CASRDPGRSSSEQYF. The DNA for the CDR3 is TGTGCCAGCAGGGATCCGGGACGGAGCTCCTCAGAGCAGTACTTC.